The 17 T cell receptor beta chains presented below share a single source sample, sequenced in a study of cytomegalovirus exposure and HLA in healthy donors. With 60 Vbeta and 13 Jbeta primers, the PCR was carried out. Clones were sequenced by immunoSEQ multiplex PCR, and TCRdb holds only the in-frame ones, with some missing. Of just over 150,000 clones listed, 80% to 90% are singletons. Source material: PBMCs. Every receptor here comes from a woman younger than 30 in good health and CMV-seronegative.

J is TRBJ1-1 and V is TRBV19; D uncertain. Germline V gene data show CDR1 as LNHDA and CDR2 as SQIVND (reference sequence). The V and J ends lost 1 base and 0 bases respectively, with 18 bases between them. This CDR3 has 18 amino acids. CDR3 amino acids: CASSIGEGTTRMNTEAFF. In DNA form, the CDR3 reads TGTGCCAGTAGTATAGGGGAGGGAACCACCCGCATGAACACTGAAGCTTTCTTT.

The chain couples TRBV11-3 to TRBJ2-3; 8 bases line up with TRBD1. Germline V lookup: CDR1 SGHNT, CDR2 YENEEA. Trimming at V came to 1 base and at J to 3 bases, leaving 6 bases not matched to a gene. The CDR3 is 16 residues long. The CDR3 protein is CASSLGGDRRTDTQYF. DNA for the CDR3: TGTGCCAGCAGCTTAGGGGGGGACAGGAGGACAGATACGCAGTATTTT.

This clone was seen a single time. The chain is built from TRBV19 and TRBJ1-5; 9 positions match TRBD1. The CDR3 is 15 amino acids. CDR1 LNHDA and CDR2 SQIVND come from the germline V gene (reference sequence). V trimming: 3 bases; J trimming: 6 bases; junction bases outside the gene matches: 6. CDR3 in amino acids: CASSMWDREFQPQHF. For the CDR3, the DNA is TGTGCCAGTAGTATGTGGGACAGGGAATTTCAGCCCCAGCATTTT. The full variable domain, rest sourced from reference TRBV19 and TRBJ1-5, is DGGITQSPKYLFRKEGQNVTLSCEQNLNHDAMYWYRQDPGQGLRLIYYSQIVNDFQKGDIAEGYSVSREKKESFPLTVTSAQKNPTAFYLCASSMWDREFQPQHFGDGTRLSIL.

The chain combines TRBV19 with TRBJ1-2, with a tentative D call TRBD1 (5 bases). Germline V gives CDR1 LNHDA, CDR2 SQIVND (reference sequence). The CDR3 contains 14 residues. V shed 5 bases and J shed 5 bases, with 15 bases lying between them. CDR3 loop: CASSFNGGVYGYTF. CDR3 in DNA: TGTGCCAGTAGTTTCAATGGAGGGGTTTATGGCTACACCTTC.

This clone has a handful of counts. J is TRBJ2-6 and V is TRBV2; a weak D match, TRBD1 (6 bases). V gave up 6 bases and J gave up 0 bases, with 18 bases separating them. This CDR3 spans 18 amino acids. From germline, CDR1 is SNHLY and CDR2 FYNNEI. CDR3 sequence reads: CASSGPQGSPSGANVLTF. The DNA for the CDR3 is TGTGCCAGCAGCGGCCCCCAGGGGTCGCCCTCTGGGGCCAACGTCCTGACTTTC.

This CDR3 reads CAWPRLTGSPLHF. The CDR3, as DNA: TGTGCCTGGCCCCGCCTCACAGGGTCACCCCTCCACTTT. The rearrangement uses TRBV30 and TRBJ1-6; D is perhaps TRBD1 (6 bases). Germline V gene sequence: CDR1 GTSNPN, CDR2 SVGIG (reference sequence). Trimming removed 5 bases from V and 10 bases from J, with 15 bases in between. This CDR3 is 13 amino acids long.

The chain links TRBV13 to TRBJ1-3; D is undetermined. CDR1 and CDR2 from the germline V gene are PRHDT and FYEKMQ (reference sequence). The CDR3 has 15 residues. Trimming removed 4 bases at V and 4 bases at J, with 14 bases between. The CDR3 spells CASSSNNFPGNTIYF. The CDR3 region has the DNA TGTGCCAGCAGCTCGAATAACTTCCCCGGAAACACCATATATTTT. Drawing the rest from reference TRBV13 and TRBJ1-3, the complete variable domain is AAGVIQSPRHLIKEKRETATLKCYPIPRHDTVYWYQQGPGQDPQFLISFYEKMQSDKGSIPDRFSAQQFSDYHSELNMSSLELGDSALYFCASSSNNFPGNTIYFGEGSWLTVV.

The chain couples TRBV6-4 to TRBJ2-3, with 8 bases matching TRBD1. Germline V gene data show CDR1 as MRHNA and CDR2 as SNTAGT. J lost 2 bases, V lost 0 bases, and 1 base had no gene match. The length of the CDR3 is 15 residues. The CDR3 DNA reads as TGTGCCAGCAGTGACTCGGACAGGGCCACAGATACGCAGTATTTT. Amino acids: CASSDSDRATDTQYF.

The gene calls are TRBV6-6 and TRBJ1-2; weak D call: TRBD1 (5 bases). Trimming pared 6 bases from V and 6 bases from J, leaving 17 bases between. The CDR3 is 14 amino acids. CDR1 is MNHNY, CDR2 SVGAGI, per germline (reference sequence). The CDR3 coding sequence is TGTGCCAGCAGCTTATCTCAGGGCTCCAATGGCTACACCTTC. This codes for CASSLSQGSNGYTF.

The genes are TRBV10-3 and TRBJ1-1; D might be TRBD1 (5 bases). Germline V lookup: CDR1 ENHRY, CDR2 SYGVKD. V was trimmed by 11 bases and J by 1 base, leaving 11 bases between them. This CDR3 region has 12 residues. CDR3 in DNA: TGTGCCTCCAAGGGGCCGAACACTGAAGCTTTCTTT. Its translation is CASKGPNTEAFF.

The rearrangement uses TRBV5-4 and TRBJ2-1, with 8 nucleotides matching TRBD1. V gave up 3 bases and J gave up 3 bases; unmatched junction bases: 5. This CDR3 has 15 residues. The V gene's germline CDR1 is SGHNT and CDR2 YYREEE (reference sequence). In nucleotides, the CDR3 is TGTGCCAGCAGCTCTCCGGGACAGGACTACAATGAGCAGTTCTTC. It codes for CASSSPGQDYNEQFF.

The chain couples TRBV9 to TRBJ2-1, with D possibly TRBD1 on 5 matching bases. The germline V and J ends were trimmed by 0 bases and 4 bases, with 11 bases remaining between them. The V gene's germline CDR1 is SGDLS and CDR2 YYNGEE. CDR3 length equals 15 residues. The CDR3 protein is CASSVAQGPYNEQFF. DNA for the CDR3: TGTGCCAGCAGCGTAGCTCAGGGTCCTTACAATGAGCAGTTCTTC.

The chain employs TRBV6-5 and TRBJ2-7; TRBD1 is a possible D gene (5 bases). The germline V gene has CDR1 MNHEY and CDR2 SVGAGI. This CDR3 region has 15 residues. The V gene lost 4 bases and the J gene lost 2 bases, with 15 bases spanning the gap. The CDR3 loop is CASSLGVPWAYEQYF. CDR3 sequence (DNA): TGTGCCAGCAGTTTAGGGGTCCCCTGGGCCTACGAGCAGTACTTC.

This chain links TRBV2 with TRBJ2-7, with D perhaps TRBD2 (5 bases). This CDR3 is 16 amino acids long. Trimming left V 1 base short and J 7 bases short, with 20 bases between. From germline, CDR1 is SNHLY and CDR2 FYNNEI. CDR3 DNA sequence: TGTGCCAGCAGTGAAGGAATAGCTGCTCGACCGGGGGAGCAGTACTTC. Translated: CASSEGIAARPGEQYF. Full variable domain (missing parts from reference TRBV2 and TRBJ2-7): EPEVTQTPSHQVTQMGQEVILRCVPISNHLYFYWYRQILGQKVEFLVSFYNNEISEKSEIFDDQFSVERPDGSNFTLKIRSTKLEDSAMYFCASSEGIAARPGEQYFGPGTRLTVT.

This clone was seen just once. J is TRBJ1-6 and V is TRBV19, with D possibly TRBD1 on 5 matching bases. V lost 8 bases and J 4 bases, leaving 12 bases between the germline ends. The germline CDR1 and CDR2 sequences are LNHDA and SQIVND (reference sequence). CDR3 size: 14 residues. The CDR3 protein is CASWTRKYNSPLHF. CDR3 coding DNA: TGTGCCAGTTGGACACGGAAGTATAATTCACCCCTCCACTTT.

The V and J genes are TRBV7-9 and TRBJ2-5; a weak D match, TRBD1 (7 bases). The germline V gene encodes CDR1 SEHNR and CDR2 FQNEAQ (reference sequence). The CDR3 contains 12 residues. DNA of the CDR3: TGTGTCGCGGGGACAGACTCCTGGGAGCAGTACTTC. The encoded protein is CVAGTDSWEQYF.

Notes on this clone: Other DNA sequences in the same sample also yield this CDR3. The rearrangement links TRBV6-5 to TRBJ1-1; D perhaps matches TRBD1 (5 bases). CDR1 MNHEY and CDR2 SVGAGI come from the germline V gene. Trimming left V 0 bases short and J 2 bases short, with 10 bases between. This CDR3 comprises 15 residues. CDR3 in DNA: TGTGCCAGCAGTTACTCGCAGGGATTAAACACTGAAGCTTTCTTT. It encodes CASSYSQGLNTEAFF.